This T cell receptor (beta chain) was sequenced during a study of blood T cells in healthy people across ages. V lost 3 bases and J lost 10; bases outside the gene matches: 9. CDR3 length equals 15 residues. Sample-barcoded 5' priming and a J-beta primer mix drove a second PCR of about 6 to 12 cycles. TCRdb independently ran MiXCR on the 5' RACE reads; one entry per CDR3 protein. The table has 2 million or so distinct CDR3 sequences, about 50% seen once; the top ten hold over 2%. Healthy Russian Caucasian donors spanned ages roughly 6 to 100 years. Turning to this clonotype: As yet, its antigen is unknown.

Study-wide findings and caveats: The study could not conclusively compare naive and antigen-experienced cells, given its unsorted PBMCs. Changes in expanded clonotypes were possibly confounded, as the CMV status of donors was unknown. TCR beta diversity correlated strongly with naive T cell percentage.

This receptor was identified in a woman between 35 and 50 years old in good health. Input material: blood. This chain joins TRBV12-3 or TRBV12-4 and TRBJ1-6; 7 bases line up with TRBD1. The CDR3, as DNA: TGTGCCAGCAGTTTCCACAGGGGCCGAGGATCACCCCTCCACTTT. Its translation is CASSFHRGRGSPLHF.